The clone carrying this T cell receptor beta chain came up many times. Its antigen is unidentified. V lost 1 base to trimming and J lost 1 base, with 16 bases between them. This CDR3 spans 18 amino acids. Germline CDR1 LNHNV, CDR2 YYDKDF (reference sequence). The sample is drawn from a study of T cells in Graves' hyperthyroidism and ophthalmopathy. On the study more broadly: Before treatment of any kind, peripheral blood was taken at initial diagnosis.

Findings of the study overall: Most clonotypes expanded in the thyroid (above 0.001) were also present in blood.

Amplified TCR beta CDR3 regions came from RNA transcripts. A first-round RT-PCR of the TCR CDR3 used the HTBI primer set. From the multiplex PCR reads, TCRdb called clonotypes with MiXCR, one entry per CDR3 protein. Of under 350,000 distinct CDR3 sequences detected, over 20% appear once; the ten largest clones hold around half. The sample consisted of blood. This TCR was sampled from a woman aged 50 to 60 with Graves' hyperthyroidism. V usage is TRBV15 and J usage is TRBJ2-2; D possibly corresponds to TRBD2 (7 bases). The CDR3 DNA reads TGTGCCACCAGCAGAGTCCGGGGGGCCTTCCGGAACACCGGGGAGCTGTTTTTT. Translating gives CATSRVRGAFRNTGELFF.